This TCR beta chain is from a study of blood T cell repertoires in COVID-19. Overall study: Acute and convalescent COVID-19 specimens originated in the United States, Italy and Spain. T cells, B-cell-depleted T cells, or PBMCs provided the cDNA or gDNA that served as material.

Per the study methods: Using reference gene primer amplification, nucleated cell counts were estimated. Repertoires were generated with immunoSEQ multiplex PCR, while TCRdb's copy carries only in-frame clones and drops some. The D gene and trimming were derived from the DNA, and the V and J assignments and clone size from that table. The sample has about 260,000 clones; about 80% are singletons. The CDR3 runs to 14 residues. The germline gives CDR1 SNHLY, CDR2 FYNNEI. Trimming removed 6 bases at V and 0 bases at J, with 10 bases between. The specimen sequenced was peripheral blood. The TCR comes from a human donor in a cohort sampled during active COVID-19. The chain uses TRBV2 and TRBJ2-3; tentatively, D is TRBD1 (7 bases). The DNA for the CDR3 is TGTGCCAGCAGATCAGGGGGGAGCACAGATACGCAGTATTTT. It is translated as CASRSGGSTDTQYF.